The 17 T cell receptor beta chains given below trace back to one sample, sequenced in a study of human CD8 memory T cell subsets. By UMI-labeled 5' RACE, the TCR beta libraries were made. TCRdb reanalyzed the 5' RACE reads, giving one entry per CDR3 protein sequence and no DNA. This sample contains about 9,000 distinct CDR3 sequences. Progenitor exhausted-like CD8+ memory cells (TPEX) were CCR7+ PD-1+ TIGIT+. The sequenced sample consisted of CD8+ T cells from PBMCs. These receptor sequences come from a human donor in good health.

V and J are TRBV6-5 and TRBJ1-6; lacking DNA, the TRBD1 call made by TCRdb goes unchecked. The CDR3 loop spans 12 amino acids. Germline CDR1 is MNHEY and CDR2 is SVGAGI. CDR3 region: CASNSGESPLHF.

The rearrangement uses TRBV15 and TRBJ2-1; TCRdb picks TRBD1, but there is no DNA to check that call. Germline V CDR1 and CDR2: LNHNV, YYDKDF (reference sequence). The CDR3 has 15 amino acids. CDR3 loop: CATSRDQGAGNEQFF. Using reference TRBV15 and TRBJ2-1 for the parts outside the CDR3, the full variable domain is DAMVIQNPRYQVTQFGKPVTLSCSQTLNHNVMYWYQQKSSQAPKLLFHYYDKDFNNEADTPDNFQSRRPNTSFCFLDIRSPGLGDTAMYLCATSRDQGAGNEQFFGPGTRLTVL.

The chain has TRBV5-1 and TRBJ2-1; the D call from TCRdb, TRBD2, cannot be confirmed without DNA. The CDR3 loop spans 14 amino acids. Germline V gene sequence: CDR1 SGHRS, CDR2 YFSETQ. This CDR3 is CASSLSSGRYEQFF.

The V gene is TRBV27, the J gene TRBJ1-1. The V gene's germline CDR1 is MNHEY and CDR2 SMNVEV (reference sequence). This CDR3 spans 16 amino acids. This CDR3 reads CASSPYQRQGGTEAFF.

The chain links TRBV5-6 to TRBJ1-5; the D gene TCRdb calls, TRBD1, cannot be checked with no DNA. CDR1 is SGHDT, CDR2 YYEEEE, per germline. This CDR3 contains 15 residues. CDR3 residues: CASSLANRAGQPQHF.

This clonotype is classed as medium-sized by frequency. The chain recombines TRBV28 with TRBJ2-7; TCRdb proposes TRBD1, but this gene call is untestable without DNA. Germline values: CDR1 MDHEN, CDR2 SYDVKM. This CDR3 is 13 amino acids long. The CDR3 reads CASRRDGSYEQYF.

The chain employs TRBV28 and TRBJ1-2; the TRBD1 assignment by TCRdb is unverifiable without DNA. CDR1 and CDR2 from the germline V gene are MDHEN and SYDVKM. This CDR3 has 16 amino acids. CDR3 in amino acids: CASSYQDRQANYGYTF.

This sequence joins TRBV20-1 and TRBJ2-3; the TCRdb D gene call, TRBD2, has no DNA to confirm it. Germline CDR1 reads DFQATT; CDR2 reads SNEGSKA (reference sequence). This CDR3 contains 16 residues. The CDR3 spells CSARARAELSTDTQYF.

J is TRBJ1-3 and V is TRBV13. The CDR3 extends over 16 amino acids. Per the germline V gene, CDR1 is PRHDT and CDR2 is FYEKMQ (reference sequence). CDR3 amino acids: CASSSHRQTSGNTIYF. The whole variable domain, remainder taken from reference TRBV13 and TRBJ1-3, is AAGVIQSPRHLIKEKRETATLKCYPIPRHDTVYWYQQGPGQDPQFLISFYEKMQSDKGSIPDRFSAQQFSDYHSELNMSSLELGDSALYFCASSSHRQTSGNTIYFGEGSWLTVV.

V usage is TRBV7-9 and J usage is TRBJ2-7; without DNA, the TCRdb call of TRBD2 cannot be checked. The CDR3 is made up of 15 amino acids. In germline, CDR1 is SEHNR, CDR2 FQNEAQ (reference sequence). CDR3: CASSLAGGSVDEQYF.

This clonotype is deemed medium-sized by its frequency. The chain employs TRBV15 and TRBJ2-2; TCRdb's D call of TRBD1 is untestable without DNA. Germline loops: CDR1 LNHNV, CDR2 YYDKDF (reference sequence). This CDR3 has 15 amino acids. The CDR3 sequence is CATSIDRGLTGELFF.

The rearrangement uses TRBV28 and TRBJ1-3; the D call from TCRdb, TRBD1, cannot be confirmed without DNA. Germline assignment: CDR1 MDHEN and CDR2 SYDVKM. This CDR3 spans 14 amino acids. CDR3 loop: CASSLEGRGNTIYF.

Its frequency marks this clonotype as medium-sized (0.01 to 0.1%). The chain links TRBV20-1 to TRBJ2-7. The CDR3 has 13 residues. The V gene's germline CDR1 is DFQATT and CDR2 SNEGSKA (reference sequence). The CDR3 loop is CSYPRGAPYEQYF.

The chain links TRBV29-1 to TRBJ2-1; there is no DNA to check the TCRdb D call of TRBD2. Germline CDR1 is SQVTM and CDR2 is ANQGSEA. The length of the CDR3 is 13 residues. CDR3 residues: CSVVVVGHNEQFF.

V gene TRBV7-6 combines with J gene TRBJ2-1; checking the TCRdb D call of TRBD1 is not possible without DNA. This CDR3 spans 13 amino acids. Looked up from germline, CDR1 is SGHVS and CDR2 is FNYEAQ. The CDR3 loop reads CASSLARGHEQFF.

This chain joins TRBV4-2 and TRBJ2-1; TCRdb selects TRBD1, and the lack of DNA leaves this call unchecked. CDR3 length: 11 residues. Germline CDR1 LGHNA, CDR2 YNFKEQ. CDR3: CASSQGGEQFF.

This chain links TRBV5-5 with TRBJ2-4; TCRdb picks TRBD1, but there is no DNA to check that call. Looked up from germline, CDR1 is SGHKS and CDR2 is YYEKEE (reference sequence). The CDR3 is 17 residues long. The CDR3 protein is CASSPLGEGLAKNIQYF.